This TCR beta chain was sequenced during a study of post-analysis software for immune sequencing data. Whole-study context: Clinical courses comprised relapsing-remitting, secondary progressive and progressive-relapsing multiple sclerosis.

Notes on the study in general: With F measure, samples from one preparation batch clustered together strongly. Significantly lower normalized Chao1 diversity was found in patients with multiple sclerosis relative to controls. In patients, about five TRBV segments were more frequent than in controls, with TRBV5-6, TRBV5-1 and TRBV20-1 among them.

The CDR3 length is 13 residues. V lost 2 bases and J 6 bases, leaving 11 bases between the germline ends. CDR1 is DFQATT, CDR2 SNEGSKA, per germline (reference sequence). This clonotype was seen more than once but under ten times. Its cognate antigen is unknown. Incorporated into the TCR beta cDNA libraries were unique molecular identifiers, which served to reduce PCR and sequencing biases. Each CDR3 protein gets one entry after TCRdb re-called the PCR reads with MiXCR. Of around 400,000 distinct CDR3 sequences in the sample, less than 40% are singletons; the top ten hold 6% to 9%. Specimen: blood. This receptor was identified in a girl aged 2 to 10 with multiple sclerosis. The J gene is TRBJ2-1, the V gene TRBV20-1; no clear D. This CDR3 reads CSARRDTFNEQFF. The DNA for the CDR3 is TGCAGTGCTAGACGCGACACCTTCAATGAGCAGTTCTTC.